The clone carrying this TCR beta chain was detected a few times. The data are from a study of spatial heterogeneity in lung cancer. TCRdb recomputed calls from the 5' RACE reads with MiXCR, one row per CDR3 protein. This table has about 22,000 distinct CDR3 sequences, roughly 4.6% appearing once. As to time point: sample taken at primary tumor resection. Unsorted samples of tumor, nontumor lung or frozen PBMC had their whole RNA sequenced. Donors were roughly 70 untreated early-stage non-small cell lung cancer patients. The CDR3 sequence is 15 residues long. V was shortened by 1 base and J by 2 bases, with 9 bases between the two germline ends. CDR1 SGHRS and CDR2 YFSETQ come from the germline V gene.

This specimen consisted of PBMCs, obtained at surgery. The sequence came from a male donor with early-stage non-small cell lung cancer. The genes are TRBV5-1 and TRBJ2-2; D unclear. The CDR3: CASSLFGPNTGELFF. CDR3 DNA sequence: TGCGCCAGCAGCTTGTTCGGACCAAACACCGGGGAGCTGTTTTTT.